One and the same sample provided the 23 T cell receptor beta chains below, sequenced in a study of sequential checkpoint blockade in melanoma. Specified treatment: randomized to nivolumab then ipilimumab (arm A) or the reverse (arm B). Profiled with immunoSEQ multiplex PCR; TCRdb holds only in-frame clones, not every one. This sample has about 6,000 clones; around 21% occur once, and the top ten carry around 9%. The sequenced sample was tumor tissue (inferred from file names), obtained from a patient given nivolumab and ipilimumab in sequence. Source of these receptors: a human donor with melanoma.

The genes are TRBV2 and TRBJ2-7; 11 bases map to TRBD1. The CDR3 runs to 14 residues. Looked up from germline, CDR1 is SNHLY and CDR2 is FYNNEI. Germline trimming cut 6 bases from V and 6 bases from J; bases unmatched to any gene: 7. The CDR3 DNA sequence: TGTGCCAGCAGGAATCCGGGACAGGGGGGCGAGCAGTACTTC. Amino acid sequence: CASRNPGQGGEQYF.

Only a few counts were recorded for this clone. The V and J genes are TRBV19 and TRBJ1-5; 7 bases line up with TRBD1. The CDR3 consists of 15 residues. Germline trimming cut 7 bases from V and 3 bases from J; bases unmatched to any gene: 9. The germline V gene encodes CDR1 LNHDA and CDR2 SQIVND (reference sequence). The CDR3 DNA sequence: TGTGCCAGTACCATCGCCGGGACAGTCAATCAGCCCCAGCATTTT. This gives the protein CASTIAGTVNQPQHF. The full variable domain, with the rest looked up from reference TRBV19 and TRBJ1-5, is DGGITQSPKYLFRKEGQNVTLSCEQNLNHDAMYWYRQDPGQGLRLIYYSQIVNDFQKGDIAEGYSVSREKKESFPLTVTSAQKNPTAFYLCASTIAGTVNQPQHFGDGTRLSIL.

This clone is medium-sized by share. The chain couples TRBV6-1 to TRBJ2-7; 7 positions match TRBD2. Germline lookup yields CDR1 MNHNS and CDR2 SASEGT. With 1 base clipped from V and 4 bases from J, the junction kept 10 bases outside the gene matches. This CDR3 is 16 amino acids long. CDR3 sequence reads: CASSEGEGLTLYEQYF. As DNA, the CDR3 is TGTGCCAGCAGTGAAGGGGAGGGACTTACCTTATACGAGCAGTACTTC.

The rearrangement links TRBV5-1 to TRBJ2-3, with unresolved D. The CDR3 totals 15 residues. Trimming shortened V by 4 bases and J by 4 bases, and 16 bases separated the two germline ends. The germline gives CDR1 SGHRS, CDR2 YFSETQ. CDR3 protein: CASSVSSNRADTQYF. In DNA, the CDR3 is TGCGCCAGCAGCGTATCCTCAAACCGCGCAGATACGCAGTATTTT.

Many counts were recorded for this clone. The genes are TRBV6-8 and TRBJ2-5, with D perhaps matching TRBD1 (6 bases). Trimming took 3 bases from V and 7 from J, leaving 15 bases between them. CDR1 and CDR2 (germline): MNHGY, SAAAGT. CDR3 length equals 14 residues. CDR3 bases: TGTGCCAGCAGTTATTTACAGGGTGCGGCGACCCAGTACTTC. Its protein is CASSYLQGAATQYF.

This clone ranks as medium-sized. The chain couples TRBV11-3 to TRBJ2-7, with 8 nucleotides matching TRBD1. Germline V gene data show CDR1 as SGHNT and CDR2 as YENEEA. V was pared by 3 bases and J by 3 bases, with 7 bases of the junction left unmatched. The CDR3 covers 15 residues. CDR3 coding DNA: TGTGCCAGCAGCTTGAGACAGGGGTCTTACTACGAGCAGTACTTC. Translation gives CASSLRQGSYYEQYF.

This clone was detected only a few times. The rearrangement links TRBV28 to TRBJ2-5; no reliable D call. The V gene lost 6 bases and the J gene lost 2 bases, with 10 bases spanning the gap. This CDR3 is built from 13 residues. Germline lookup yields CDR1 MDHEN and CDR2 SYDVKM. This chain's CDR3 is CASRRSTQETQYF. The CDR3 DNA follows: TGTGCCAGCAGACGGTCGACGCAAGAGACCCAGTACTTC.

This chain links TRBV5-1 with TRBJ1-4; the match to TRBD1 covers 11 bases. CDR3 length: 16 residues. J was trimmed by 5 bases and V by 3 bases; bases with no gene match: 6. Germline V gene sequence: CDR1 SGHRS, CDR2 YFSETQ. The CDR3 region is CASSWSGQGANEKLFF. For the CDR3, the DNA is TGCGCCAGCAGCTGGTCAGGACAGGGGGCGAATGAAAAACTGTTTTTT. The full variable domain, with the rest looked up from reference TRBV5-1 and TRBJ1-4, is KAGVTQTPRYLIKTRGQQVTLSCSPISGHRSVSWYQQTPGQGLQFLFEYFSETQRNKGNFPGRFSGRQFSNSRSEMNVSTLELGDSALYLCASSWSGQGANEKLFFGSGTQLSVL.

The V and J genes are TRBV30 and TRBJ2-7; no firm D call. V was trimmed by 3 bases and J by 2 bases, leaving 14 bases between them. CDR1 and CDR2 from the germline V gene are GTSNPN and SVGIG (reference sequence). The CDR3 spans 14 residues. The CDR3 reads CAWSSRRITYEQYF. The CDR3 DNA reads TGTGCCTGGAGCTCAAGGCGGATAACCTACGAGCAGTACTTC.

CDR3 in amino acids: CAIWEGVSEAFF. The CDR3 bases are TGTGCCATCTGGGAGGGGGTAAGTGAAGCTTTCTTT. The chain has TRBV6-8 and TRBJ1-1, with D possibly TRBD1 on 6 matching bases. This CDR3 has 12 amino acids. Trimming took 10 bases from V and 7 from J, leaving 16 bases between them. The germline V gene encodes CDR1 MNHGY and CDR2 SAAAGT.

This clone has a handful of counts. The V gene is TRBV6-8, the J gene TRBJ2-7; D is unclear. The V and J ends lost 6 bases and 5 bases respectively, with 11 bases between them. Germline V gene lookup returns CDR1 MNHGY and CDR2 SAAAGT. The CDR3 covers 12 residues. The CDR3 loop reads CASSHRMHEQYF. The CDR3 DNA reads TGTGCCAGCAGCCACCGTATGCACGAGCAGTACTTC.

This clone was observed a handful of times. V gene TRBV6-8 combines with J gene TRBJ1-5; D is unresolved. This CDR3 has 14 residues. Germline V gives CDR1 MNHGY, CDR2 SAAAGT. V was trimmed by 6 bases and J by 8 bases, leaving 17 bases between them. CDR3 nucleotides: TGTGCCAGCAGCCGTATCTACCGTGGGGAGCCCCAGCATTTT. Amino acids: CASSRIYRGEPQHF.

This clone was detected only a few times. The rearrangement joins TRBV11-3 to TRBJ2-1; either TRBD1 or TRBD2 may supply D (5 bases each). Germline CDR1 reads SGHNT; CDR2 reads YENEEA. V was trimmed by 2 bases and J by 9 bases, leaving 20 bases between them. The CDR3 is 16 amino acids. CDR3: CASSLSLWGKVGEQFF. In nucleotides, the CDR3 is TGTGCCAGCAGCTTATCTCTCTGGGGGAAAGTGGGTGAGCAGTTCTTC.

This chain connects TRBV6-8 to TRBJ2-2; no clear D gene. Between the trimmed V and J ends, which lost 4 bases and 5 bases, there was a span of 11 bases. The CDR3 consists of 14 residues. Per germline, CDR1 MNHGY and CDR2 SAAAGT. CDR3 nucleotide sequence: TGTGCCAGCAGTTTCCCCTATTCAACCGGGGAGCTGTTTTTT. Residues: CASSFPYSTGELFF.

The chain employs TRBV25-1 and TRBJ2-1; tentatively, D is TRBD2 (6 bases). Germline V gives CDR1 MGHDK, CDR2 SYGVNS. With 8 bases removed from V and 7 bases from J, the gap between germline ends came to 18 bases. CDR3 length: 14 amino acids. CDR3: CASPTGRGVNEQFF. Here the CDR3 DNA reads TGTGCCAGCCCCACCGGGAGAGGGGTAAATGAGCAGTTCTTC.

This clone was counted a few times. The J gene is TRBJ2-1, the V gene TRBV6-8, with 9 positions matching TRBD2. V shed 5 bases and J 5 bases; nucleotides not matched to a gene: 10. From germline, CDR1 is MNHGY and CDR2 SAAAGT. The length of the CDR3 is 16 residues. The CDR3 reads CASSDPSSGTDNEQFF. DNA for the CDR3: TGTGCCAGCAGTGACCCATCTAGCGGGACCGACAATGAGCAGTTCTTC.

Sample share makes this clone medium-sized. The CDR3 DNA reads as TGTGCCAGCAGTTATGGGCTCGGAACCGGGGAGCTGTTTTTT. Translated: CASSYGLGTGELFF. The chain couples TRBV6-8 to TRBJ2-2; no clear D. The germline V gene has CDR1 MNHGY and CDR2 SAAAGT. V was trimmed by 3 bases and J by 5 bases, leaving 10 bases between them. The CDR3 runs to 14 residues.

This clone was seen many times. The chain combines TRBV11-3 with TRBJ1-5; a weak D match, TRBD1 (5 bases). The CDR3 sequence is 15 residues long. V was shortened by 3 bases and J by 6 bases, with 15 bases between the two germline ends. Germline CDR1 SGHNT, CDR2 YENEEA. CDR3 nucleotides: TGTGCCAGCAGCTTGGTCCCGGGGGGAGGTCAGCCCCAGCATTTT. Its protein product is CASSLVPGGGQPQHF.

This chain uses TRBV15 with TRBJ1-2, with 11 nucleotides matching TRBD1. This CDR3 region has 20 residues. V shed 2 bases and J 7 bases; nucleotides not matched to a gene: 21. Germline V lookup: CDR1 LNHNV, CDR2 YYDKDF (reference sequence). CDR3 nucleotides: TGTGCCACCAGCAGAAACCGTCGAACGACCGGGACAGGGGGTTTCAGTGGCTACACCTTC. Its protein product is CATSRNRRTTGTGGFSGYTF.

This clone was observed at least ten times. The chain recombines TRBV11-3 with TRBJ2-2; D is uncertain. The CDR3 is 17 amino acids. Germline V gene lookup returns CDR1 SGHNT and CDR2 YENEEA. Trimming took 6 bases from V and 0 from J, leaving 17 bases between them. The CDR3 DNA follows: TGTGCCAGCAGGGACCGTTTTGGGTACTCGAACACCGGGGAGCTGTTTTTT. This translates into CASRDRFGYSNTGELFF.

This clone was picked up many times. The V call is TRBV7-6, the J call TRBJ1-2, with a weak D call TRBD1 (5 bases). V was clipped by 1 base and J by 4 bases, with 10 bases between them. The CDR3 totals 14 residues. In germline, CDR1 is SGHVS, CDR2 FNYEAQ. CDR3 protein: CASSLGREGYGYTF. CDR3 in DNA: TGTGCCAGCAGCTTAGGCAGGGAGGGCTATGGCTACACCTTC.

The table lists this clone with many counts. The chain's CDR3 is CASSKSGGSAGELFF. The DNA for the CDR3 is TGTGCCAGCAGTAAATCGGGGGGTTCGGCCGGGGAGCTGTTTTTT. The chain has TRBV11-3 and TRBJ2-2; 7 nucleotides match TRBD2. Per the germline V gene, CDR1 is SGHNT and CDR2 is YENEEA. Germline trimming cut 6 bases from V and 6 bases from J; bases unmatched to any gene: 10. This CDR3 is 15 amino acids long.

The chain carries TRBV18 and TRBJ2-2; D possibly corresponds to TRBD2 (6 bases). The CDR3 loop spans 15 amino acids. In germline, CDR1 is KGHSH, CDR2 LQKENI. Trimming removed 4 bases from V and 4 bases from J, with 13 bases in between. CDR3 residues: CASSQQPAGTGELFF. CDR3 DNA sequence: TGTGCCAGCTCACAGCAGCCAGCGGGCACCGGGGAGCTGTTTTTT. The full variable domain, with the rest looked up from reference TRBV18 and TRBJ2-2, is NAGVMQNPRHLVRRRGQEARLRCSPMKGHSHVYWYRQLPEEGLKFMVYLQKENIIDESGMPKERFSAEFPKEGPSILRIQQVVRGDSAAYFCASSQQPAGTGELFFGEGSRLTVL.